This TCR beta chain was found in a study of graft-versus-host responses after intestinal transplantation. Across the whole study: Anti-thymocyte globulin induction was given to all recipients, followed by tacrolimus and steroids for two to four years. Study-wide points: Marrow from the recipient contained GvH clones, some of which had appeared first in ileum or blood. The study associated peak circulating GvH clone levels with early post-transplant HvG declines.

Sequencing was performed with immunoSEQ multiplex PCR; in TCRdb, only in-frame clones are kept and a portion is missing. This table holds more than 65,000 clones, 80% to 95% found once. Germline V gives CDR1 SGDLS, CDR2 YYNGEE. Trimming stripped 2 bases from V and 6 bases from J, with 8 bases between. CDR3 length equals 13 residues. Concerning this clone: Its antigen is unidentified. The same CDR3 can be traced to other DNA sequences in this sample.

The sequence was obtained from a human donor who received an intestinal transplant. The input for sequencing was unstimulated CD8+ T cells sorted from spleen or lymph node cells, taken before intestinal transplant. The chain links TRBV9 to TRBJ2-2, with D unresolved. The CDR3 coding sequence is TGTGCCAGCAGCGTTGGCGGTGCCGGGGAGCTGTTTTTT. Translating it yields CASSVGGAGELFF.